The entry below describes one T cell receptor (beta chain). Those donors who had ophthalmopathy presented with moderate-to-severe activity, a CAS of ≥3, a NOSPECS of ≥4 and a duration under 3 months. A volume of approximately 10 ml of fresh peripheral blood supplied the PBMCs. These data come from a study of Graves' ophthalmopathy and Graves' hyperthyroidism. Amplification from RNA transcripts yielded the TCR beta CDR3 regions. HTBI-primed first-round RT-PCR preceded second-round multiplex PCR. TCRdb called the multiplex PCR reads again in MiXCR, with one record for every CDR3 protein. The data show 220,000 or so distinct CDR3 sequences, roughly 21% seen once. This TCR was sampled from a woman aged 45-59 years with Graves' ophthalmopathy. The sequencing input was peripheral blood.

The CDR3 reads CATSRRGTGNTEAFF. CDR3 bases: TGTGCCACCAGCAGGAGGGGGACAGGGAACACTGAAGCTTTCTTT. The chain combines TRBV15 with TRBJ1-1, with 8 positions matching TRBD1. CDR3 length equals 15 residues. V dropped 3 bases and J dropped 1; count of bases not matched to a gene: 4. The germline gives CDR1 LNHNV, CDR2 YYDKDF (reference sequence).